This is a list of T cell receptor beta chains from one sample in a study of response to subunit inactivated influenza vaccine. One entry per CDR3 protein, called by TCRdb with MiXCR from the RT-PCR reads. The data contain 200,000 to 300,000 distinct CDR3 sequences, 12% of them singletons. The specimen comprised non-naive T cells sorted from PBMCs, sampled 14 to 15 days before vaccination. Source of these receptors: a man between 50 and 59 years old who received an inactivated influenza vaccine. CDR3s include the opening cysteine and the closing phenylalanine or tryptophan. A D gene is named only where the DNA matches it firmly. Clone size appears in some rows only: once, few, many, or a class for an expanded clone.

D: .
V: TRBV12-3/TRBV12-4
J: TRBJ1-2
size: few
DNA: TGTGCCAGCAGCCTCAGGGAGGGGAATAACTATGGCTACACCTTC
CDR3: CASSLREGNNYGYTF

D: TRBD2
V: TRBV2
J: TRBJ2-3
size: many
DNA: TGTGCCAGCAGAACGGGACTAGCGGGGGGGACAGATACGCAGTATTTT
CDR3: CASRTGLAGGTDTQYF

D: .
V: TRBV20-1
J: TRBJ1-1
size: few
DNA: TGCAGTGCTAGAGATTTCAGGGGTTGGGAGAACACTGAAGCTTTCTTT
CDR3: CSARDFRGWENTEAFF

D: .
V: TRBV15
J: TRBJ2-3
size: .
DNA: TGTGCCACCAGCAGAGATCGCTCATCAGATACGCAGTATTTT
CDR3: CATSRDRSSDTQYF

D: .
V: TRBV29-1
J: TRBJ2-5
size: .
DNA: TGCAGCGTTGAGGGGTCCCTGGAGCACCAAGAGACCCAGTACTTC
CDR3: CSVEGSLEHQETQYF

D: .
V: TRBV7-2
J: TRBJ1-5
size: few
DNA: TGTGCCAGCAGCTTAAGCCAGTTGCAGCCCCAGCATTTT
CDR3: CASSLSQLQPQHF

D: TRBD1
V: TRBV5-1
J: TRBJ2-2
size: .
DNA: TGCGCCAGCAGCCCAGCCGGACAGGGGGCCGACGGGGAGCTGTTTTTT
CDR3: CASSPAGQGADGELFF

D: .
V: TRBV20-1
J: TRBJ1-5
size: .
DNA: TGCAGTGCTAGTTCACCGGGACCCACGGGGAAGCCCCAGCATTTT
CDR3: CSASSPGPTGKPQHF

D: TRBD2
V: TRBV20-1
J: TRBJ2-7
size: few
DNA: TGCAGTGCTCCACGCTTGGGGGGGGAGCAGTACTTC
CDR3: CSAPRLGGEQYF

D: .
V: TRBV7-2
J: TRBJ1-2
size: .
DNA: TGTGCCAGCAGCTTAGAACTGACACCCAATGGCTACACCTTC
CDR3: CASSLELTPNGYTF

D: .
V: TRBV2
J: TRBJ1-4
size: .
DNA: TGTGCCAGCAGGAACAGTGGGATCGCGTTTTTT
CDR3: CASRNSGIAFF

D: .
V: TRBV6-1
J: TRBJ1-2
size: many
DNA: TGTGCCAGCAGTGAAACGTTGGGCAGGAACAACGGCTACACCTTC
CDR3: CASSETLGRNNGYTF

D: .
V: TRBV11-2
J: TRBJ2-2
size: few
DNA: TGTGCCAGCAGCTTACGCACCAGAAACACCGGGGAGCTGTTTTTT
CDR3: CASSLRTRNTGELFF

D: TRBD1
V: TRBV5-1
J: TRBJ2-5
size: .
DNA: TGCGCCAGCAGACCAGGGACAGAAGAGACCCAGTACTTC
CDR3: CASRPGTEETQYF